This T cell receptor beta chain was observed in a study of blood T cell repertoires in COVID-19. Study details: Collection of acute and convalescent COVID-19 samples took place in the United States, Italy and Spain. The cDNA or gDNA used as material had been derived from T cells, B-cell-depleted T cells, or PBMCs.

This clone was counted a single time. Original processing notes: Estimated nucleated cell counts came from reference gene primer amplification. The assay was immunoSEQ multiplex PCR, and TCRdb's table has in-frame clones only and misses some. V, J and clone size reflect that table, while D and trimming were determined from the DNA. The profile covers about 270,000 clones, with roughly 90% appearing a single time and around 3% taken by the ten largest. V was shortened by 1 base and J by 5 bases, with 7 bases between the two germline ends. The CDR3 extends over 13 amino acids. In germline, CDR1 is SGHDT, CDR2 YYEEEE. Clinical histories supplied by participants themselves formed the basis of cohort assignment.

The source of this sequence is a woman between 50 and 59 years old who had recovered from COVID-19. The gene calls are TRBV5-6 and TRBJ1-5; D is unresolved. The sample comprised PBMCs or T cells enriched from blood (not recorded which). The CDR3 region has the DNA TGTGCCAGCAGCTTGAGTGGGCATCAGCCCCAGCATTTT. Translated, it gives CASSLSGHQPQHF.